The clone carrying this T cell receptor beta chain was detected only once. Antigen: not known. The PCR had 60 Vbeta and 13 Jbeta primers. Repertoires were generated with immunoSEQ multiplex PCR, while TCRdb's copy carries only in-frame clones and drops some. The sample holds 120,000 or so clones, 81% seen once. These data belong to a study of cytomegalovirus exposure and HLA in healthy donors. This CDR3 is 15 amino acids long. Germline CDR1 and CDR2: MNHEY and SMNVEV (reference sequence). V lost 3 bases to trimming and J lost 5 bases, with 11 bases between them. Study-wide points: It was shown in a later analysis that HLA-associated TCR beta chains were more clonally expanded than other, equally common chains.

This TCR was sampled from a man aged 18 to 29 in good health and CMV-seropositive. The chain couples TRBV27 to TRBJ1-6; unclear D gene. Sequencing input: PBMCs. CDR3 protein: CASSFTAANNSPLHF. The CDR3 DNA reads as TGTGCCAGCAGTTTCACGGCAGCGAATAATTCACCCCTCCACTTT.